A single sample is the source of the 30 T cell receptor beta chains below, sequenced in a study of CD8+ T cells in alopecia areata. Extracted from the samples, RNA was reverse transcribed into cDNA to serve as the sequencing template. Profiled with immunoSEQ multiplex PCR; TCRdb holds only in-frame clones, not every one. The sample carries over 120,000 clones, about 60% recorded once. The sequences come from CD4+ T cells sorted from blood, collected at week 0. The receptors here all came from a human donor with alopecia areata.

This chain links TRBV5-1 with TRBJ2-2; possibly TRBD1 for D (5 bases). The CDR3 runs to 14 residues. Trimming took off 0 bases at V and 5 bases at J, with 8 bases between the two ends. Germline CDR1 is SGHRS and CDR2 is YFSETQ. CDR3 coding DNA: TGCGCCAGCAGCTTGGACCAGGGTACCGGGGAGCTGTTTTTT. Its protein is CASSLDQGTGELFF.

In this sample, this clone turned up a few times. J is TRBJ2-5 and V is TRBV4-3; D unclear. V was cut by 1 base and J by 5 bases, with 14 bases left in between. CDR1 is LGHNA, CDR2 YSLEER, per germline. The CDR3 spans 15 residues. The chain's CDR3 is CASSQAPGLWETQYF. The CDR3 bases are TGCGCCAGCAGCCAAGCACCCGGGCTCTGGGAGACCCAGTACTTC.

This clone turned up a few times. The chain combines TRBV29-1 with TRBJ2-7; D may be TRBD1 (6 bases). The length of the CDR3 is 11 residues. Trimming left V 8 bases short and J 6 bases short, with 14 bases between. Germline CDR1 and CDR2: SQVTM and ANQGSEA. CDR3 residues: CSIVDSAEQYF. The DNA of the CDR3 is TGCAGCATAGTGGACAGCGCCGAGCAGTACTTC.

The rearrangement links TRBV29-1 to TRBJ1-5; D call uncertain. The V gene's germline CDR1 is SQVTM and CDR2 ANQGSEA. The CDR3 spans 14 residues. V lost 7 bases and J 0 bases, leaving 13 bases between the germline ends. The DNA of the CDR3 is TGCAGCGCATCGGGGTCATATAGCAATCAGCCCCAGCATTTT. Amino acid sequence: CSASGSYSNQPQHF.

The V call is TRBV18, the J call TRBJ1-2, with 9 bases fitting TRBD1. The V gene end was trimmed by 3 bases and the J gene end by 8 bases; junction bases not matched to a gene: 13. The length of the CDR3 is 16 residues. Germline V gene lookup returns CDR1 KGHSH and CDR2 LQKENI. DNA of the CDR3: TGTGCCAGCTCACCGTTCGAACAGGGGGCGGTGGACGGCTACACCTTC. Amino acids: CASSPFEQGAVDGYTF.

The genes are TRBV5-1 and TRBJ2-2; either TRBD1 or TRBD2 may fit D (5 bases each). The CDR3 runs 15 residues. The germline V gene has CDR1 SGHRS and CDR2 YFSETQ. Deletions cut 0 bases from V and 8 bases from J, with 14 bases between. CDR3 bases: TGCGCCAGCAGCTTGGCCGGGACCCCCAGGGGGGAGCTGTTTTTT. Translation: CASSLAGTPRGELFF.

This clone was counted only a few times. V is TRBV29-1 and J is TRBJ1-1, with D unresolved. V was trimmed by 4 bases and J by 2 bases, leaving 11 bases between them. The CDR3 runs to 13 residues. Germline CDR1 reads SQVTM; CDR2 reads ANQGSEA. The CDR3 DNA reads TGCAGCGTTGGACCCGCCGCCAACACTGAAGCTTTCTTT. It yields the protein CSVGPAANTEAFF.

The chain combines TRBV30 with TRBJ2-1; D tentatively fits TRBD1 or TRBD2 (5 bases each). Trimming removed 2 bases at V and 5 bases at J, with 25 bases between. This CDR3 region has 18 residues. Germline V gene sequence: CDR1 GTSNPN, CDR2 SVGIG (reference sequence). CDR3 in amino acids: CAWSTGPFLAQNDNEQFF. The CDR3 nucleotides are TGTGCCTGGAGTACGGGACCATTTTTAGCTCAGAACGACAATGAGCAGTTCTTC.

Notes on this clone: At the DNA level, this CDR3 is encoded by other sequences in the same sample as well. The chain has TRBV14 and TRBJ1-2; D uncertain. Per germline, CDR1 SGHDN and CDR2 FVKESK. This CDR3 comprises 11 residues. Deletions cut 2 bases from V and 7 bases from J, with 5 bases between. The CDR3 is CASSQQGGYTF. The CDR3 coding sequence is TGTGCCAGCAGCCAACAAGGTGGCTACACCTTC.

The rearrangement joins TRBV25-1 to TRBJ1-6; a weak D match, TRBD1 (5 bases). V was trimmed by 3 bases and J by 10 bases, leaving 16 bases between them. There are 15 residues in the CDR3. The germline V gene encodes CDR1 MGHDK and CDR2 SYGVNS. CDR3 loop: CASSEGTSGISPLHF. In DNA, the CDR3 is TGTGCCAGCAGTGAGGGGACTTCAGGGATCTCACCCCTCCACTTT.

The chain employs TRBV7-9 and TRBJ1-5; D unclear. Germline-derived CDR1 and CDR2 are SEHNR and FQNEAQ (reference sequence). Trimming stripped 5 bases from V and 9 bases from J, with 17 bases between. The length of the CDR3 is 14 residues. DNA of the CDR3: TGTGCCAGCAGCGGGGTAGAGGGAGTTCGGCCCCAGCATTTT. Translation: CASSGVEGVRPQHF.

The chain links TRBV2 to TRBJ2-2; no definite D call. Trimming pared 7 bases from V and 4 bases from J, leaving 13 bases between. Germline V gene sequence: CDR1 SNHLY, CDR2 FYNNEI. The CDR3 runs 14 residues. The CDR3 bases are TGTGCCAGCACCCGAGGTCTGGGCACCGGGGAGCTGTTTTTT. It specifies CASTRGLGTGELFF.

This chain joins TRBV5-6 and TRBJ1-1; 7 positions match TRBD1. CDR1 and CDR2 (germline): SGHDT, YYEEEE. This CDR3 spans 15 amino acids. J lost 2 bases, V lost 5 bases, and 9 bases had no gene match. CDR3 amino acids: CASREEGQPNTEAFF. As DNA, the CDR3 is TGTGCCAGCAGGGAAGAGGGACAGCCAAACACTGAAGCTTTCTTT.

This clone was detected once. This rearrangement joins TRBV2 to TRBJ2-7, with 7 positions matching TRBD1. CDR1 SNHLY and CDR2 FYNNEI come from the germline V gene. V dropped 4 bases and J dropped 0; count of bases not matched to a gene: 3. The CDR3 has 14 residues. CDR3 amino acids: CASSAGQRSYEQYF. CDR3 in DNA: TGTGCCAGCAGTGCGGGACAGCGCTCCTACGAGCAGTACTTC.

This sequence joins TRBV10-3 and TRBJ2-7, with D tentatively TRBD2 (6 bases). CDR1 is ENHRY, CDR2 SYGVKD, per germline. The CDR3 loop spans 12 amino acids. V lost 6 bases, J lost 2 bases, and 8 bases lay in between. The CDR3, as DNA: TGTGCCATCAGATCGGGGGCCTACGAGCAGTACTTC. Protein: CAIRSGAYEQYF.

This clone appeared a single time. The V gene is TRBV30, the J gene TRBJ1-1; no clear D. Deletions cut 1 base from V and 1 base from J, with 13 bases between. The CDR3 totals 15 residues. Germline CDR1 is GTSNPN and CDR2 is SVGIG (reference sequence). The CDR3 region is CAWSEGRGRNTEAFF. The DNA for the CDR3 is TGTGCCTGGAGTGAAGGTCGGGGAAGGAACACTGAAGCTTTCTTT.

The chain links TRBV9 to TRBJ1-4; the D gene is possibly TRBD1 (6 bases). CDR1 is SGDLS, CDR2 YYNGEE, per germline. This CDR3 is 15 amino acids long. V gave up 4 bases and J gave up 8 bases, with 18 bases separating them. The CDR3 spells CASSPRGGVGEKLFF. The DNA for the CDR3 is TGTGCCAGCAGCCCACGAGGGGGGGTAGGAGAAAAACTGTTTTTT. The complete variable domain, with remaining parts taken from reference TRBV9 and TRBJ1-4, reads DSGVTQTPKHLITATGQRVTLRCSPRSGDLSVYWYQQSLDQGLQFLIQYYNGEERAKGNILERFSAQQFPDLHSELNLSSLELGDSALYFCASSPRGGVGEKLFFGSGTQLSVL.

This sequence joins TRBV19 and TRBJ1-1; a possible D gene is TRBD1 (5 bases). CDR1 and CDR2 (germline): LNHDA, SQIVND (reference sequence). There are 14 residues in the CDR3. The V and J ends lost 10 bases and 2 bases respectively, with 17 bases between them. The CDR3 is CATSRMDTNTEAFF. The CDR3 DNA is TGTGCCACCAGTCGCATGGACACCAACACTGAAGCTTTCTTT.

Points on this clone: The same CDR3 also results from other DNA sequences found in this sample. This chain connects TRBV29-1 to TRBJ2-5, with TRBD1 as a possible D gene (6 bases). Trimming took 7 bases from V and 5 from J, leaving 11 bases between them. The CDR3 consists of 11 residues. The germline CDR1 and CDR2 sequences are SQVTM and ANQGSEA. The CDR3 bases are TGCAGCGGCAGGGGCGGGGAGACCCAGTACTTC. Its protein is CSGRGGETQYF.

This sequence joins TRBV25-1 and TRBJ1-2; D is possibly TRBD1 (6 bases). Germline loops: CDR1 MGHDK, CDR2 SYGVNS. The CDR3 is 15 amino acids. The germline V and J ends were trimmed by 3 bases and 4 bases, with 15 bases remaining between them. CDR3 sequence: CASSDRDRLGYGYTF. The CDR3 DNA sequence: TGTGCCAGCAGTGATCGTGACAGGCTCGGCTATGGCTACACCTTC.

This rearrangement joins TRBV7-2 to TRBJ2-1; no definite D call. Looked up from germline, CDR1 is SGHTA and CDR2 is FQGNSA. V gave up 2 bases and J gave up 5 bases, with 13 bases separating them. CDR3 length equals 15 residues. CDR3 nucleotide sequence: TGTGCCAGCAGCTTATTGGGAATTACGAACAATGAGCAGTTCTTC. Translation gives CASSLLGITNNEQFF.

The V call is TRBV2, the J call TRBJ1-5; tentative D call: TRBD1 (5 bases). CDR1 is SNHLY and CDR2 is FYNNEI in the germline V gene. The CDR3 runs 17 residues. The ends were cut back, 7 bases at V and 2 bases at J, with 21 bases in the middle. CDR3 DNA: TGTGCCAGCACCCCGGACCGCTCCTGGGGGGGCAATCAGCCCCAGCATTTT. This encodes CASTPDRSWGGNQPQHF.

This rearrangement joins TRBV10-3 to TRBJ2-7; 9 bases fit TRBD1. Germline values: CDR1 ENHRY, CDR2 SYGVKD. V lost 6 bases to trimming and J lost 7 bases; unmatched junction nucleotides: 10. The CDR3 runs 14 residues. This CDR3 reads CAIRRQGDPSEQYF. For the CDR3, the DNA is TGTGCCATCAGGCGACAGGGGGACCCCTCTGAGCAGTACTTC.

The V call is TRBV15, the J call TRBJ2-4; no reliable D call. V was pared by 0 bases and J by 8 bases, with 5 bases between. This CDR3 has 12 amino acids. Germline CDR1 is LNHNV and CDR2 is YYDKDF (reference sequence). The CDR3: CATSRDQDIQYF. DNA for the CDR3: TGTGCCACCAGCAGAGATCAGGACATTCAGTACTTC.

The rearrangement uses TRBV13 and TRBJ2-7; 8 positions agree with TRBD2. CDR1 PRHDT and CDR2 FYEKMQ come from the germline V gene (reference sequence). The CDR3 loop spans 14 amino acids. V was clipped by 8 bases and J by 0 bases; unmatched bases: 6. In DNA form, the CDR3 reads TGTGCCAGCTCGCGGGGGGCCCTCTCCTACGAGCAGTACTTC. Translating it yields CASSRGALSYEQYF.

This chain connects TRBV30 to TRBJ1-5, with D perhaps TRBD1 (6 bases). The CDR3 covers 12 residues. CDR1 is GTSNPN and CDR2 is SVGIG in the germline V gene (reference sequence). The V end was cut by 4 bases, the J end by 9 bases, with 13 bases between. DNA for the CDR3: TGTGCCTGGAATCCGGTAGGGGGGCCCCAGCATTTT. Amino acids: CAWNPVGGPQHF.

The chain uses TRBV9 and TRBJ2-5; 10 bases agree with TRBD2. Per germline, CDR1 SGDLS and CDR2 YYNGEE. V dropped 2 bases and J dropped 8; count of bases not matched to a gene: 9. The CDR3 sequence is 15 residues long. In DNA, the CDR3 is TGTGCCAGCAGCGTCGATGGACTAGCGGCCCGCACCCAGTACTTC. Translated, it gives CASSVDGLAARTQYF.

The CDR3 is CSARGLQETQYF. Here the CDR3 DNA reads TGCAGCGCCAGGGGCCTACAAGAGACCCAGTACTTC. The rearrangement joins TRBV29-1 to TRBJ2-5, with TRBD1 as a possible D gene (6 bases). Deletions cut 7 bases from V and 2 bases from J, with 11 bases between. Germline values: CDR1 SQVTM, CDR2 ANQGSEA. CDR3 length: 12 amino acids.

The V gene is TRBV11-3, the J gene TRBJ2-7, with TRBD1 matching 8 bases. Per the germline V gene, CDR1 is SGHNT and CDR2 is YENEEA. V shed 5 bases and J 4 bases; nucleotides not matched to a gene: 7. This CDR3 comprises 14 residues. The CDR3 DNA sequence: TGTGCCAGCAGCAACAGGGGGATAACGTACGAGCAGTACTTC. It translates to CASSNRGITYEQYF.

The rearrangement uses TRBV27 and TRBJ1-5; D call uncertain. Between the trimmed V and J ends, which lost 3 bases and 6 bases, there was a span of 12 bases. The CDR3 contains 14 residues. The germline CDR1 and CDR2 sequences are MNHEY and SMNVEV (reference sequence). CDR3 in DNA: TGTGCCAGCAGTTTGATCTACGGCGCTCAGCCCCAGCATTTT. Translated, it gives CASSLIYGAQPQHF.